Each of the 30 T cell receptor beta chains below was sequenced from the same sample in a study of cytomegalovirus exposure and HLA in healthy donors. The PCR used 60 Vbeta and 13 Jbeta primers. Here immunoSEQ multiplex PCR was the method, and the copy in TCRdb shows in-frame clones only, minus some. Of some 180,000 clones in the sample, about 10% were seen once. The sequencing sample was made of PBMCs. These receptors were taken from a woman between 25 and 40 years old in good health and CMV-seropositive.

The genes are TRBV28 and TRBJ1-5, with TRBD1 as a possible D gene (6 bases). V was clipped by 6 bases and J by 2 bases, with 14 bases between them. The CDR3 spans 15 residues. Germline V gene sequence: CDR1 MDHEN, CDR2 SYDVKM. This CDR3 reads CASRGTGSGNQPQHF. The CDR3 nucleotides are TGTGCCAGCAGGGGAACAGGGAGCGGCAATCAGCCCCAGCATTTT.

This clone has only a few counts. The rearrangement links TRBV6-1 to TRBJ2-1, with 9 bases lining up with TRBD2. There are 15 residues in the CDR3. Germline V gives CDR1 MNHNS, CDR2 SASEGT. Trimming cost V 3 bases and J 8 bases; bases outside gene matches: 8. CDR3 in DNA: TGTGCCAGCAGTGATAGCGGGAGCTCTATTTATGAGCAGTTCTTC. This translates into CASSDSGSSIYEQFF.

This CDR3 reads CASSPHRESGNTIYF. The CDR3 DNA reads TGTGCCAGCAGCCCCCACAGGGAGTCTGGAAACACCATATATTTT. The chain is built from TRBV4-2 and TRBJ1-3, with a tentative D call TRBD1 (6 bases). Deletions cut 4 bases from V and 1 base from J, with 11 bases between. The CDR3 runs 15 residues. Per the germline V gene, CDR1 is LGHNA and CDR2 is YNFKEQ.

A few counts support this clone. The chain couples TRBV7-2 to TRBJ2-7; 7 bases align to TRBD2. V lost 2 bases and J lost 0; bases outside the gene matches: 7. The CDR3 extends over 16 amino acids. Germline CDR1 is SGHTA and CDR2 is FQGNSA. As DNA, the CDR3 is TGTGCCAGCAGCTTATGGGGGGGGGTTGCCTCCTACGAGCAGTACTTC. It encodes CASSLWGGVASYEQYF.

V and J are TRBV5-6 and TRBJ1-1, with D perhaps TRBD1 (6 bases). The CDR3 is made up of 12 amino acids. The V end was cut by 5 bases, the J end by 8 bases, with 13 bases between. Germline CDR1 SGHDT, CDR2 YYEEEE. The CDR3: CASRHPRGEAFF. For the CDR3, the DNA is TGTGCCAGCAGACACCCTAGGGGGGAAGCTTTCTTT.

The genes are TRBV5-5 and TRBJ2-1; 9 bases match TRBD1. This CDR3 has 17 amino acids. Germline CDR1 SGHKS, CDR2 YYEKEE (reference sequence). The V segment lost 5 bases and the J segment 5 bases; nucleotides outside the gene matches: 14. The CDR3 DNA sequence: TGTGCCAGCAGTCGCACACGACAGGGGGTTACCAACAATGAGCAGTTCTTC. It translates to CASSRTRQGVTNNEQFF.

This clone was detected only a few times. The rearrangement links TRBV4-1 to TRBJ2-7, with 13 positions matching TRBD2. With 1 base clipped from V and 6 bases from J, the junction kept 6 bases outside the gene matches. Per the germline V gene, CDR1 is MGHRA and CDR2 is YSYEKL. The CDR3 length is 16 residues. The CDR3 DNA sequence: TGCGCCAGCAGCCAAGGAGGACTAGCGGGAGTCGGCGAGCAGTACTTC. Amino acids: CASSQGGLAGVGEQYF.

The V gene is TRBV7-6, the J gene TRBJ2-3; TRBD2 matches at 9 bases. Unmatched junction bases numbered 3, after V lost 4 bases and J lost 4 bases. Germline V lookup: CDR1 SGHVS, CDR2 FNYEAQ. The CDR3 has 14 amino acids. The CDR3, as DNA: TGTGCCAGCAGCTCTAGCGGGATAGCAGATACGCAGTATTTT. Translation gives CASSSSGIADTQYF.

This clone was counted a few times. The chain's CDR3 is CASRTSARIDTQYF. The CDR3 bases are TGCGCCAGCAGGACTAGCGCCAGAATAGATACGCAGTATTTT. The chain couples TRBV10-2 to TRBJ2-3; 8 bases match TRBD2. The CDR3 runs 14 residues. Germline assignment: CDR1 WSHSY and CDR2 SAAADI. The V segment lost 6 bases and the J segment 5 bases; nucleotides outside the gene matches: 7.

The chain is built from TRBV9 and TRBJ2-5, with TRBD2 matching 14 bases. Trimming cost V 4 bases and J 5 bases; bases outside gene matches: 13. There are 18 residues in the CDR3. In germline, CDR1 is SGDLS, CDR2 YYNGEE. The CDR3 sequence: CASSPGTSGSQGWETQYF. CDR3 coding DNA: TGTGCCAGCAGCCCTGGGACTAGCGGGAGTCAGGGATGGGAGACCCAGTACTTC.

This clone was counted only a few times. This chain uses TRBV2 with TRBJ2-7, with TRBD2 matching 8 bases. The CDR3 sequence is 15 residues long. Trimming removed 11 bases from V and 2 bases from J; junction bases left unmatched: 14. Germline V gives CDR1 SNHLY, CDR2 FYNNEI. The CDR3: CACQREGGRAYEQYF. The CDR3 DNA is TGTGCCTGCCAACGGGAGGGAGGACGAGCCTACGAGCAGTACTTC. The full variable domain, its missing parts supplied by reference TRBV2 and TRBJ2-7, is EPEVTQTPSHQVTQMGQEVILRCVPISNHLYFYWYRQILGQKVEFLVSFYNNEISEKSEIFDDQFSVERPDGSNFTLKIRSTKLEDSAMYFCACQREGGRAYEQYFGPGTRLTVT.

The V call is TRBV5-1, the J call TRBJ2-3, with 10 bases lining up with TRBD2. Trimming took 7 bases from V and 0 from J; bases not matched to a gene: 5. Germline V gives CDR1 SGHRS, CDR2 YFSETQ. The CDR3 length is 15 residues. The CDR3: CASAGLAESTDTQYF. The DNA for the CDR3 is TGCGCCAGCGCTGGACTAGCGGAGAGCACAGATACGCAGTATTTT.

This clone showed up just a few times. The V call is TRBV28, the J call TRBJ2-5; 12 bases are a match to TRBD1. Per the germline V gene, CDR1 is MDHEN and CDR2 is SYDVKM. This CDR3 is built from 14 residues. After removal of 5 bases from V and 9 bases from J, the junction contained 7 bases not matched to a gene. CDR3 nucleotide sequence: TGTGCCAGCAGTAATCCGGGACAGGGGGCGGCCCAGTACTTC. It encodes CASSNPGQGAAQYF.

This clone turned up a few times. The gene calls are TRBV2 and TRBJ2-3; weak D call: TRBD2 (5 bases). Looked up from germline, CDR1 is SNHLY and CDR2 is FYNNEI. Trimming took 4 bases from V and 0 from J, leaving 11 bases between them. This CDR3 comprises 15 residues. The CDR3 here is CASSVRRASTDTQYF. In DNA form, the CDR3 reads TGTGCCAGCAGTGTGAGGCGGGCTAGCACAGATACGCAGTATTTT. Variable domain in full (rest from reference TRBV2 and TRBJ2-3): EPEVTQTPSHQVTQMGQEVILRCVPISNHLYFYWYRQILGQKVEFLVSFYNNEISEKSEIFDDQFSVERPDGSNFTLKIRSTKLEDSAMYFCASSVRRASTDTQYFGPGTRLTVL.

The J gene is TRBJ1-1, the V gene TRBV27; TRBD1 agrees at 7 bases. CDR1 is MNHEY, CDR2 SMNVEV, per germline (reference sequence). CDR3 length: 16 residues. Trimming at V came to 7 bases and at J to 1 base, leaving 12 bases not matched to a gene. CDR3 bases: TGTGCCAGCACCCATCAGGGGGTAGGTCGGAACACTGAAGCTTTCTTT. It is translated as CASTHQGVGRNTEAFF.

This clone was seen more than once but under ten times. This chain connects TRBV25-1 to TRBJ2-3, with a possible D match to TRBD2 (7 bases). The CDR3 is made up of 17 amino acids. Germline values: CDR1 MGHDK, CDR2 SYGVNS. V lost 1 base to trimming and J lost 0 bases, with 14 bases between them. The CDR3 sequence: CASSESGGRSSTDTQYF. The CDR3 coding sequence is TGTGCCAGCAGTGAATCGGGGGGCAGATCTAGCACAGATACGCAGTATTTT.

This clone was observed a handful of times. The rearrangement links TRBV6-5 to TRBJ1-2; 7 nucleotides line up with TRBD1. With V trimmed by 6 bases and J by 1 base, 2 bases remained unmatched. The CDR3 runs 13 residues. The germline CDR1 and CDR2 sequences are MNHEY and SVGAGI. DNA of the CDR3: TGTGCCAGCAGGGGACAGTATAACTATGGCTACACCTTC. It encodes CASRGQYNYGYTF.

Note on this clone: Other DNA sequences from this sample encode an identical CDR3 as well. This sequence joins TRBV5-1 and TRBJ2-5; TRBD1 aligns across 8 bases. The length of the CDR3 is 14 residues. Germline lookup yields CDR1 SGHRS and CDR2 YFSETQ. J was trimmed by 5 bases and V by 4 bases; bases with no gene match: 7. The CDR3, as DNA: TGCGCCAGCAGCCTCGGACAGGGTGGGGAGACCCAGTACTTC. Translating it yields CASSLGQGGETQYF.

This clone was observed a few times. The chain carries TRBV29-1 and TRBJ1-2, with D tentatively TRBD1 (5 bases). V lost 3 bases to trimming and J lost 2 bases, with 7 bases between them. The CDR3 runs 12 residues. From germline, CDR1 is SQVTM and CDR2 ANQGSEA. The DNA for the CDR3 is TGCAGCGTTGAGCGGGGGAACTATGGCTACACCTTC. As protein: CSVERGNYGYTF.

The chain is built from TRBV5-4 and TRBJ1-2; 8 bases map to TRBD1. Germline CDR1 reads SGHNT; CDR2 reads YYREEE (reference sequence). This CDR3 contains 15 residues. The V segment lost 0 bases and the J segment 5 bases; nucleotides outside the gene matches: 6. Here the CDR3 DNA reads TGTGCCAGCAGCTTGGATCTGGGACAGGTATATGGCTACACCTTC. It encodes CASSLDLGQVYGYTF.

This clone has just a few counts. V is TRBV12-5 and J is TRBJ2-7; 11 positions agree with TRBD2. V shed 5 bases and J 3 bases; nucleotides not matched to a gene: 6. The germline V gene encodes CDR1 LGHNT and CDR2 FRNRAP. The CDR3 spans 15 residues. The CDR3 protein is CASGVGTSGFYEQYF. CDR3 sequence (DNA): TGTGCTAGTGGTGTAGGGACTAGCGGATTCTACGAGCAGTACTTC.

This clone was recorded a few times. The rearrangement joins TRBV15 to TRBJ2-7; D is perhaps TRBD2 (5 bases). Germline V gene data show CDR1 as LNHNV and CDR2 as YYDKDF (reference sequence). This CDR3 contains 15 residues. The V and J ends lost 5 bases and 6 bases respectively, with 20 bases between them. The CDR3 DNA reads TGTGCCACCAGCGAATTCGGCTTCCAGGCGGGCGAGCAGTACTTC. The encoded protein is CATSEFGFQAGEQYF.

This chain connects TRBV2 to TRBJ1-2, with D maybe TRBD1 (5 bases). V was shortened by 4 bases and J by 4 bases, with 10 bases between the two germline ends. The CDR3 sequence is 13 residues long. Germline-derived CDR1 and CDR2 are SNHLY and FYNNEI. CDR3 DNA: TGTGCCAGCAGTGCTGGGGGGGTCTATGGCTACACCTTC. As protein: CASSAGGVYGYTF.

This clone was seen only a few times. V gene TRBV7-9 combines with J gene TRBJ2-1, with 8 bases identical to TRBD2. Germline V CDR1 and CDR2: SEHNR, FQNEAQ (reference sequence). Trimming took 5 bases from V and 6 from J; bases not matched to a gene: 12. This CDR3 has 16 amino acids. The CDR3 spells CASSHPGGLTGNEQFF. The CDR3 DNA is TGTGCCAGCAGCCATCCGGGGGGGCTAACAGGCAATGAGCAGTTCTTC.

This clone showed up just a few times. The V and J genes are TRBV5-1 and TRBJ2-7; possible D gene TRBD2, 6 bases. Germline V gene sequence: CDR1 SGHRS, CDR2 YFSETQ. CDR3 length: 15 residues. Trimming removed 0 bases from V and 6 bases from J, with 16 bases in between. The CDR3 region has the DNA TGCGCCAGCAGCTTGGCCGGGGACTCCCCTCGCGAGCAGTACTTC. It yields the protein CASSLAGDSPREQYF.

This clone was detected only a few times. The chain is built from TRBV4-1 and TRBJ1-2, with a tentative D call TRBD1 (5 bases). The CDR3 is made up of 15 amino acids. The V gene lost 3 bases and the J gene lost 7 bases, with 18 bases spanning the gap. CDR1 and CDR2 (germline): MGHRA, YSYEKL. CDR3 DNA sequence: TGCGCCAGCAGCCACGGAAAACAGGTTTCTGCTGGCTACACCTTC. It is translated as CASSHGKQVSAGYTF.

This clone was seen a few times. The V call is TRBV7-7, the J call TRBJ2-2; 8 bases line up with TRBD2. J was trimmed by 4 bases and V by 2 bases; bases with no gene match: 3. Germline CDR1 reads SSHAT; CDR2 reads FNYEAQ (reference sequence). The CDR3 covers 15 residues. The CDR3 DNA sequence: TGTGCCAGCAGCTTAAGCGGGAGCGGCACCGGGGAGCTGTTTTTT. As protein: CASSLSGSGTGELFF. Full variable domain (remainder filled in from reference TRBV7-7 and TRBJ2-2): GAGVSQSPRYKVTKRGQDVTLRCDPISSHATLYWYQQALGQGPEFLTYFNYEAQPDKSGLPSDRFSAERPEGSISTLTIQRTEQRDSAMYRCASSLSGSGTGELFFGEGSRLTVL.

This clone was counted between two and nine times. The rearrangement joins TRBV19 to TRBJ2-7; 7 nucleotides line up with TRBD2. The CDR3 covers 15 residues. V shed 5 bases and J 0 bases; nucleotides not matched to a gene: 7. Germline V gives CDR1 LNHDA, CDR2 SQIVND (reference sequence). CDR3 region: CASSDTGGGSYEQYF. The CDR3 nucleotides read TGTGCCAGTAGTGACACGGGAGGTGGCTCCTACGAGCAGTACTTC.

This clone was recorded a few times. V gene TRBV13 combines with J gene TRBJ2-5; weak D call: TRBD2 (5 bases). The germline V gene encodes CDR1 PRHDT and CDR2 FYEKMQ (reference sequence). Between the trimmed V and J ends, which lost 4 bases and 5 bases, there was a span of 11 bases. The CDR3 covers 13 residues. CDR3 DNA sequence: TGTGCCAGCAGCTCCAAGCGGAGGGAGACCCAGTACTTC. This gives the protein CASSSKRRETQYF.

The gene calls are TRBV15 and TRBJ1-1; D is unclear. CDR1 and CDR2 from the germline V gene are LNHNV and YYDKDF (reference sequence). The V gene lost 9 bases and the J gene lost 1 base, with 12 bases spanning the gap. CDR3 length: 13 amino acids. CDR3 region: CATLLTPNTEAFF. DNA of the CDR3: TGTGCCACTCTTTTGACACCGAACACTGAAGCTTTCTTT.